This section outlines one T cell receptor (beta chain) sequence together with its context. The data stem from a study of blood T cells in healthy people across ages. Alongside a J-beta primer mix, a sample-barcoded 5' primer served in a second PCR lasting roughly 6 to 12 cycles. MiXCR, applied by TCRdb to the 5' RACE reads, yields one record per CDR3 protein. The sample lists approximately 900,000 distinct CDR3 sequences, about 28% seen once, with 9.5% to 13% in the top ten. These data are also associated with another study on T cells of mothers and their children.

The sequenced sample consisted of blood. The receptor comes from a woman aged 35 to 49 in good health.

The CDR3 region is CASRTTREAFF. CDR3 nucleotides: TGTGCCAGCAGAACGACACGTGAAGCTTTCTTT. This chain links TRBV28 with TRBJ1-1; D is uncertain. V was trimmed by 6 bases and J by 7 bases, leaving 9 bases between them. CDR3 length: 11 residues. The germline gives CDR1 MDHEN, CDR2 SYDVKM.